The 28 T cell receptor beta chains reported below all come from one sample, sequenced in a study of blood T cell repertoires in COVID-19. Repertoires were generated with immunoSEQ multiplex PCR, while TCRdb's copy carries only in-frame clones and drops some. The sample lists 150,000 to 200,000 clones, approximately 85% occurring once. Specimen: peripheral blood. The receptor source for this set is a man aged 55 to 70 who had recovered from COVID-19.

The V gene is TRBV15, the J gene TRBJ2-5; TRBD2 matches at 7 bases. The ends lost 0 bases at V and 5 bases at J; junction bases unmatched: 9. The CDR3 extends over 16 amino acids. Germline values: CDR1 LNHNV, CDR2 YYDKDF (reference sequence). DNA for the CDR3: TGTGCCACCAGCAGAGAATGGCGGGGGTTGGGTGAGACCCAGTACTTC. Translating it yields CATSREWRGLGETQYF.

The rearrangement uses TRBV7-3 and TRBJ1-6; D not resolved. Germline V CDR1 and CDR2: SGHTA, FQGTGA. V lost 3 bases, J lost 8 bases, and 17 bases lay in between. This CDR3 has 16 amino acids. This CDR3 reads CASSLLPRAKDSPLHF. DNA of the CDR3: TGTGCCAGCAGCTTGCTTCCCCGAGCGAAGGATTCACCCCTCCACTTT. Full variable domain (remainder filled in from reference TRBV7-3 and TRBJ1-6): GAGVSQTPSNKVTEKGKYVELRCDPISGHTALYWYRQSLGQGPEFLIYFQGTGAADDSGLPNDRFFAVRPEGSVSTLKIQRTERGDSAVYLCASSLLPRAKDSPLHFGNGTRLTVT.

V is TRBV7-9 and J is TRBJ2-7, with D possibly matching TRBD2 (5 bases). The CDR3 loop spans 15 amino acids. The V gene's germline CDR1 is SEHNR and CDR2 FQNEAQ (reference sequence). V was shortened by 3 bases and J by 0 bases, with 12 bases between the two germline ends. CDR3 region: CASSFGDGSSYEQYF. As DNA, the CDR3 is TGTGCCAGCAGCTTTGGGGATGGGAGCTCCTACGAGCAGTACTTC.

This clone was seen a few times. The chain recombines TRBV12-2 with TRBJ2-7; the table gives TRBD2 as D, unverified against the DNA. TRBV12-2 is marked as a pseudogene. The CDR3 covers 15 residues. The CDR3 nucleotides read TGTGCAAGTCGCGCTCGACTAGGAGGTTTCCACGAGCAGTACTTC. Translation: CASRARLGGFHEQYF.

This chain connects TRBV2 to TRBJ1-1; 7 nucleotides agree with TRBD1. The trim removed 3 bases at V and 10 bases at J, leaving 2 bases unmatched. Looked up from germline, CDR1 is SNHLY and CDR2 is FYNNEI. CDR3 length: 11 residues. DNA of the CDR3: TGTGCCAGCAGTGAGACAGGGAGAGCTTTCTTT. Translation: CASSETGRAFF.

The CDR3 loop is CASSDYTNHPLHF. In DNA, the CDR3 is TGTGCCAGCAGTGACTACACCAACCACCCCCTCCACTTT. The chain employs TRBV6-2 or TRBV6-3 and TRBJ1-6; no reliable D call. This CDR3 comprises 13 residues. Trimming took off 5 bases at V and 13 bases at J, with 15 bases between the two ends. Germline V gene data show CDR1 as MNHEY and CDR2 as SVGEGT.

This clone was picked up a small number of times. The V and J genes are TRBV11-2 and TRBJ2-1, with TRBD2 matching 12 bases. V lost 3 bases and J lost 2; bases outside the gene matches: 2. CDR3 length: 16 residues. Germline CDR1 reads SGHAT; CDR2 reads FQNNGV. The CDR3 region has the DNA TGTGCCAGCAGCTTTCGACTAGCGGGGGCCTACAATGAGCAGTTCTTC. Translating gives CASSFRLAGAYNEQFF.

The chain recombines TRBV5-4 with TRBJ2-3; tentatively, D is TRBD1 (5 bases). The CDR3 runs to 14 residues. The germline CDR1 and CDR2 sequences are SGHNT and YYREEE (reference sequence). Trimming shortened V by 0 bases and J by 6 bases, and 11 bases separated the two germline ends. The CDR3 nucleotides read TGTGCCAGCAGCTTGGGGGGCCGCCCGGATACGCAGTATTTT. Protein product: CASSLGGRPDTQYF.

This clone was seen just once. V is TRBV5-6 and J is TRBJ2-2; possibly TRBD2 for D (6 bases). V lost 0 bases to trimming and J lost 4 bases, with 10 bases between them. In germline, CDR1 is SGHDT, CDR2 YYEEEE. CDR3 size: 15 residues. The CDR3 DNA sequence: TGTGCCAGCAGCTTGGAGCGGCGGGGCACCGGGGAGCTGTTTTTT. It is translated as CASSLERRGTGELFF.

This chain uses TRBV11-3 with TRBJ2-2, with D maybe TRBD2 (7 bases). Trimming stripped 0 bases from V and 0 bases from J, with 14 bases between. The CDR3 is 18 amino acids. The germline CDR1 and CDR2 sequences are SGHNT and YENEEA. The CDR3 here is CASSLDGGGSANTGELFF. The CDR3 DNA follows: TGTGCCAGCAGCTTAGATGGGGGCGGGAGCGCGAACACCGGGGAGCTGTTTTTT.

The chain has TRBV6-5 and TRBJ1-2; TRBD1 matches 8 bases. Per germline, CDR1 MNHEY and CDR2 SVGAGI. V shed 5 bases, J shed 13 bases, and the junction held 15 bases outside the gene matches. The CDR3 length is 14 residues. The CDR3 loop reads CASSPWVGQGPFTF. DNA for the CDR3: TGTGCCAGCAGTCCCTGGGTCGGACAGGGCCCTTTCACCTTC.

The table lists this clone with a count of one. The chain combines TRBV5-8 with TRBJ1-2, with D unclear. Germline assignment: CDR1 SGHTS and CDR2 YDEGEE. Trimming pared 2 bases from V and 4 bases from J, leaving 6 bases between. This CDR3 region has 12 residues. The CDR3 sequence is CASSFPGYGYTF. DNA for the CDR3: TGTGCCAGCAGCTTCCCCGGCTATGGCTACACCTTC.

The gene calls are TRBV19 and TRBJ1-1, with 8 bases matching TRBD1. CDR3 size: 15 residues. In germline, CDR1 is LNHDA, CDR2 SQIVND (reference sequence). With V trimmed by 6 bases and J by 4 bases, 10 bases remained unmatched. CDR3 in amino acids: CASRVTGEKATEAFF. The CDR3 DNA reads TGTGCCAGTAGGGTGACAGGGGAAAAAGCCACTGAAGCTTTCTTT.

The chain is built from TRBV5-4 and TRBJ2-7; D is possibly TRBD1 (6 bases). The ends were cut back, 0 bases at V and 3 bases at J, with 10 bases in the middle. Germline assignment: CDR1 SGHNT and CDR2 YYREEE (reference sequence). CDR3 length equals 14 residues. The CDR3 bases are TGTGCCAGCAGCTTGGCACAGGGCCTCTACGAGCAGTACTTC. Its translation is CASSLAQGLYEQYF.

This CDR3 is CASSAGTGRGVSNQPQHF. The CDR3 nucleotides are TGTGCCAGCAGCGCCGGGACAGGGAGAGGGGTAAGCAATCAGCCCCAGCATTTT. This chain uses TRBV7-9 with TRBJ1-5; 9 nucleotides align to TRBD1. The CDR3 spans 18 residues. Per germline, CDR1 SEHNR and CDR2 FQNEAQ (reference sequence). V was pared by 5 bases and J by 1 base, with 12 bases of the junction left unmatched.

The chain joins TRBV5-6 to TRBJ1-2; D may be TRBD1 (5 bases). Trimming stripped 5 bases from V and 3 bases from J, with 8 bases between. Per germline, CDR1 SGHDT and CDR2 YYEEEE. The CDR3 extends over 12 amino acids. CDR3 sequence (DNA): TGTGCCAGCAGTATACAGGACTATGGCTACACCTTC. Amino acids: CASSIQDYGYTF.

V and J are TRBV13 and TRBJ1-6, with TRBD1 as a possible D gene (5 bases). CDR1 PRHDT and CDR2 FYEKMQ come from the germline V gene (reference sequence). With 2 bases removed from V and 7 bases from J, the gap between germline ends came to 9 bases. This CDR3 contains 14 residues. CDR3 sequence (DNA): TGTGCCAGCAGCTTAAGACAGCAGAATTCACCCCTCCACTTT. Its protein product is CASSLRQQNSPLHF. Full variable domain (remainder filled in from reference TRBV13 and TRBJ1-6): AAGVIQSPRHLIKEKRETATLKCYPIPRHDTVYWYQQGPGQDPQFLISFYEKMQSDKGSIPDRFSAQQFSDYHSELNMSSLELGDSALYFCASSLRQQNSPLHFGNGTRLTVT.

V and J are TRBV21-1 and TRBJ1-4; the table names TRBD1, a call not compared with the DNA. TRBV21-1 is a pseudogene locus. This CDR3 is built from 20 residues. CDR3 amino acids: CASSKTSPPRDRGLNEKLFF. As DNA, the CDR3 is TGTGCCAGCAGCAAAACCTCACCCCCCCGGGACAGGGGGCTTAATGAAAAACTGTTTTTT.

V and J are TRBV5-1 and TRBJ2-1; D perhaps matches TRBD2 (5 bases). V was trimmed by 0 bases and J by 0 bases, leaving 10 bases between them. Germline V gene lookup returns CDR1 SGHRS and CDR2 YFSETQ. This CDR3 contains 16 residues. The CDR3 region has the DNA TGCGCCAGCAGCTTGGAGGCTAGCTTCTCCTACAATGAGCAGTTCTTC. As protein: CASSLEASFSYNEQFF.

The CDR3, as DNA: TGTGCCAGACTAAGGCTATCCGGGACTAGCGGGGGGAGCGGCTCCTACAATGAGCAGTTCTTC. Amino acids: CARLRLSGTSGGSGSYNEQFF. The gene calls are TRBV2 and TRBJ2-1; 15 bases are shared with TRBD2. The V segment lost 9 bases and the J segment 0 bases; nucleotides outside the gene matches: 18. The germline V gene has CDR1 SNHLY and CDR2 FYNNEI. The CDR3 is made up of 21 amino acids.

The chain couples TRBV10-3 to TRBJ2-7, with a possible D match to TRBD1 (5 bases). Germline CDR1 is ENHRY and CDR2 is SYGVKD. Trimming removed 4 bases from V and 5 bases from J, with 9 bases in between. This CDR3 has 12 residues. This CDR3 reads CAISGLGDEQYF. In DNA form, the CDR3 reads TGTGCCATCAGTGGTCTAGGGGACGAGCAGTACTTC.

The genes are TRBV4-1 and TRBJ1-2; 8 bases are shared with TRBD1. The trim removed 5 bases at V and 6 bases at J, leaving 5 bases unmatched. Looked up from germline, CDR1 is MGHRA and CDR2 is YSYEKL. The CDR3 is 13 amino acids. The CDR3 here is CASSFSGGDGYTF. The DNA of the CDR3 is TGCGCCAGCAGCTTCTCAGGGGGCGATGGCTACACCTTC.

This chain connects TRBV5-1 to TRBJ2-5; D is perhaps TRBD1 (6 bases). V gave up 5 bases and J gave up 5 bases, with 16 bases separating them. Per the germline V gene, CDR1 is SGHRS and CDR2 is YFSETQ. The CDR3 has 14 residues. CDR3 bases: TGCGCCAGCAGACGGGACACGGCGGATGAGACCCAGTACTTC. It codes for CASRRDTADETQYF. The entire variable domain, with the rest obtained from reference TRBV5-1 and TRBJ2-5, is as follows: KAGVTQTPRYLIKTRGQQVTLSCSPISGHRSVSWYQQTPGQGLQFLFEYFSETQRNKGNFPGRFSGRQFSNSRSEMNVSTLELGDSALYLCASRRDTADETQYFGPGTRLLVL.

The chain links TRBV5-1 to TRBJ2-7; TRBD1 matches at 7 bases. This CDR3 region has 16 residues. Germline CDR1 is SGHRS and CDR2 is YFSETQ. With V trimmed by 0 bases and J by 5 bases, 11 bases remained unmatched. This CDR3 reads CASSLDLQGSGHEQYF. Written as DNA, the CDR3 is TGCGCCAGCAGCTTGGACCTACAGGGGTCAGGACACGAGCAGTACTTC.

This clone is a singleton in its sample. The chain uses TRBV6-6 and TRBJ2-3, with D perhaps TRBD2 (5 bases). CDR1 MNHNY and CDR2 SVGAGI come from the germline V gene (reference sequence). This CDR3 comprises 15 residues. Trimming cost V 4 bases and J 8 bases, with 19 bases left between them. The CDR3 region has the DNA TGTGCCAGCAGTTTTGGACTGCCTCAGGAGAGTACGCAGTATTTT. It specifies CASSFGLPQESTQYF.

CDR3 DNA: TGTGCCAGCAGTTATAGCGGGCCATCCTACGAGCAGTACTTC. This sequence encodes CASSYSGPSYEQYF. This rearrangement joins TRBV6-5 to TRBJ2-7; 7 bases map to TRBD2. Germline CDR1 reads MNHEY; CDR2 reads SVGAGI. Losses at the gene ends were 3 bases for V and 1 base for J; bases not matched to a gene: 3. There are 14 residues in the CDR3.

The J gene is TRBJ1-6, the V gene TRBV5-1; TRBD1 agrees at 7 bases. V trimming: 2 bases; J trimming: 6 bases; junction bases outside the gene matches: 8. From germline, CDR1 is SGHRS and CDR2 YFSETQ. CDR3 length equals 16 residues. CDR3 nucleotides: TGCGCCAGCAGCTTCTCTGGACAGGTTTCTAATTCACCCCTCCACTTT. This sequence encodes CASSFSGQVSNSPLHF.

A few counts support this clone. CDR3 bases: TGTGCCAGTAGTATTTGGTCCGGGTACCAGCCCCAGCATTTT. Its protein is CASSIWSGYQPQHF. This sequence joins TRBV19 and TRBJ1-5, with unresolved D. The CDR3 runs to 14 residues. CDR1 is LNHDA, CDR2 SQIVND, per germline (reference sequence). Trimming pared 3 bases from V and 7 bases from J, leaving 13 bases between. Full variable domain (outside the CDR3, taken from reference TRBV19 and TRBJ1-5): DGGITQSPKYLFRKEGQNVTLSCEQNLNHDAMYWYRQDPGQGLRLIYYSQIVNDFQKGDIAEGYSVSREKKESFPLTVTSAQKNPTAFYLCASSIWSGYQPQHFGDGTRLSIL.